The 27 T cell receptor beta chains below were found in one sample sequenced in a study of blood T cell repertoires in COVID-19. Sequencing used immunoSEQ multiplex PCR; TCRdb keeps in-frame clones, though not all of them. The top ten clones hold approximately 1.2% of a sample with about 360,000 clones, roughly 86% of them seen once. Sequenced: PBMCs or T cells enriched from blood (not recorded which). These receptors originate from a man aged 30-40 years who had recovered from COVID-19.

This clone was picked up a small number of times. CDR3 in amino acids: CASSSRPQSSPRTYF. In DNA, the CDR3 is TGTGCCAGCAGTTCCCGCCCGCAATCTAGTCCCCGAACATACTTC. V and J are TRBV6-2 or TRBV6-3 and TRBJ2-7; D is unclear. With 4 bases removed from V and 13 bases from J, the gap between germline ends came to 26 bases. Germline CDR1 MNHEY, CDR2 SVGEGT. The CDR3 length is 15 residues.

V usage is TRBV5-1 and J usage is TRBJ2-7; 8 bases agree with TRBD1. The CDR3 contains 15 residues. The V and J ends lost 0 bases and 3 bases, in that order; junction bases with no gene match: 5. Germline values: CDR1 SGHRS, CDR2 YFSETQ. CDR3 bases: TGCGCCAGCAGCTTGGGTCAGGGGGCAGTCTACGAGCAGTACTTC. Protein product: CASSLGQGAVYEQYF.

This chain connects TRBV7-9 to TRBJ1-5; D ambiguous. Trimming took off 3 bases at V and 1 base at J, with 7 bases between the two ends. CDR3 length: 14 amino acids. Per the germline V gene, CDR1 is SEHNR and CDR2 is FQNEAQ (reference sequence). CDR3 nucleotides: TGTGCCAGCAGCTTGGGCGACAGCAATCAGCCCCAGCATTTT. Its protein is CASSLGDSNQPQHF. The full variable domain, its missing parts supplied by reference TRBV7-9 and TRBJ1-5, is DTGVSQNPRHKITKRGQNVTFRCDPISEHNRLYWYRQTLGQGPEFLTYFQNEAQLEKSRLLSDRFSAERPKGSFSTLEIQRTEQGDSAMYLCASSLGDSNQPQHFGDGTRLSIL.

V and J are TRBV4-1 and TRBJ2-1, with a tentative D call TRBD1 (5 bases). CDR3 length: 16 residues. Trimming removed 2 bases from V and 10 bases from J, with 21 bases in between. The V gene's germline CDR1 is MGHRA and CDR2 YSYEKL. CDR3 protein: CASSQSPAAGSWEQFF. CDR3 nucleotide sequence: TGCGCCAGCAGCCAATCTCCCGCGGCAGGGTCCTGGGAGCAGTTCTTC.

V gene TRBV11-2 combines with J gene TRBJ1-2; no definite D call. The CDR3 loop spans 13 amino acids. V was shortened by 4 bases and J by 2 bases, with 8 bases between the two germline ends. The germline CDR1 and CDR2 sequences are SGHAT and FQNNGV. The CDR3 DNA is TGTGCCAGCAGCTCCGACATGAACTATGGCTACACCTTC. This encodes CASSSDMNYGYTF.

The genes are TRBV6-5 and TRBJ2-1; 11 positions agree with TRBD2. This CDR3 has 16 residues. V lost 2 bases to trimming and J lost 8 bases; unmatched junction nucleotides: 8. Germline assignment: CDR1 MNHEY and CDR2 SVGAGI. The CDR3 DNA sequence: TGTGCCAGCAGTTACAGGGTAGCGGGGGGGAAGTATGAGCAGTTCTTC. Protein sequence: CASSYRVAGGKYEQFF.

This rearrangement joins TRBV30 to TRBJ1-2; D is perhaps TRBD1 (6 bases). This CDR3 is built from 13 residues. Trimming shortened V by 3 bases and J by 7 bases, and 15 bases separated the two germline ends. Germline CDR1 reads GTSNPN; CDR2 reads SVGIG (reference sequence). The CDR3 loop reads CAWSPTGRGGYTF. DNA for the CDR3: TGTGCCTGGAGCCCTACAGGGAGAGGTGGCTACACCTTC.

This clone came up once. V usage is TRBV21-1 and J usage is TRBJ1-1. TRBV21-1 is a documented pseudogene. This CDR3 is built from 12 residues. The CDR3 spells CASSLGTTEAFF. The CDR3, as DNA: TGTGCCAGCAGCCTAGGGACTACTGAAGCTTTCTTT.

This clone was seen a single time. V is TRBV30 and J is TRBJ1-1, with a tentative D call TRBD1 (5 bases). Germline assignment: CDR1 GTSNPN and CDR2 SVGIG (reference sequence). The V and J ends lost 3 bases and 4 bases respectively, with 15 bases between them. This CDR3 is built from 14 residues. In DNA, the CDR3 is TGTGCCTGGAGCCGGGGCGGGGCGGGCACTGAAGCTTTCTTT. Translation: CAWSRGGAGTEAFF.

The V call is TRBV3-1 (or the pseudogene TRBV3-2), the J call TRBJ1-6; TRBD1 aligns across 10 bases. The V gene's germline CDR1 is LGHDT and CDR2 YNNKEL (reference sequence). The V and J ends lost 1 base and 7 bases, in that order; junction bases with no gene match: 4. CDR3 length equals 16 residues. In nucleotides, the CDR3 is TGTGCCAGCAGCCAAGCTGGGACAGGGGTGAATTCACCCCTCCACTTT. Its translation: CASSQAGTGVNSPLHF.

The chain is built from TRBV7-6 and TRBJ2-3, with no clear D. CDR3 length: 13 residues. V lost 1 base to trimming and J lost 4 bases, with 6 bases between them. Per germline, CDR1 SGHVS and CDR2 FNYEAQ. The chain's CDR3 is CASSLDRADTQYF. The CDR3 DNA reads TGTGCCAGCAGCTTAGATCGCGCAGATACGCAGTATTTT.

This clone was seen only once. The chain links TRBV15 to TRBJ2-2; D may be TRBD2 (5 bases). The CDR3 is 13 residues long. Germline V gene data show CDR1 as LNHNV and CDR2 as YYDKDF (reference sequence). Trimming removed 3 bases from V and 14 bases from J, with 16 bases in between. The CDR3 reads CATSREDRGSLFF. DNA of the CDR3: TGTGCCACCAGCAGGGAGGACCGCGGGTCTCTGTTTTTT.

The CDR3 loop is CATSDRGGGLVTGELFF. The DNA of the CDR3 is TGTGCCACCAGTGATCGGGGAGGAGGGCTTGTCACCGGGGAGCTGTTTTTT. The chain links TRBV24-1 to TRBJ2-2, with TRBD2 as a possible D gene (6 bases). Trimming shortened V by 3 bases and J by 4 bases, and 17 bases separated the two germline ends. Germline values: CDR1 KGHDR, CDR2 SFDVKD. The CDR3 is 17 residues long.

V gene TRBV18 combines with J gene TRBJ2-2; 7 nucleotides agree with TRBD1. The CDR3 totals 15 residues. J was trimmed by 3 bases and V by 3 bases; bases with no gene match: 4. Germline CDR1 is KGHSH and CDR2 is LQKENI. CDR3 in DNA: TGTGCCAGCTCACCCTACAGGGGTGACACCGGGGAGCTGTTTTTT. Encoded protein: CASSPYRGDTGELFF.

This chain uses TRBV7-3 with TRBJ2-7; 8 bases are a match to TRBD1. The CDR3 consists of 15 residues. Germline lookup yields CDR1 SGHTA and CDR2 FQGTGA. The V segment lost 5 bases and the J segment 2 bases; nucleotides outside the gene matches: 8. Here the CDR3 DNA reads TGTGCCAGCAGCCTTGGACAGGGAGAGGCCTACGAGCAGTACTTC. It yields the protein CASSLGQGEAYEQYF.

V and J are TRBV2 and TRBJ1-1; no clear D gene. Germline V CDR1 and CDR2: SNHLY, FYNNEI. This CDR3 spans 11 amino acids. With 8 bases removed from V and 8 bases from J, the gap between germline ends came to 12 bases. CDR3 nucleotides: TGTGCCAGCTATTACTCTATGGAAGCTTTCTTT. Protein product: CASYYSMEAFF.

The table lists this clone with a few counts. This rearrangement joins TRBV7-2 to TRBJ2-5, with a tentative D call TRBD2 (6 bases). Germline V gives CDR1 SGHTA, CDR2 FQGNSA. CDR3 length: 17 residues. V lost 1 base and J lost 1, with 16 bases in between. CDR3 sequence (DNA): TGTGCCAGCAGCTTAGTGTTCGGGAGCAGGGCCCAAGAGACCCAGTACTTC. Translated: CASSLVFGSRAQETQYF.

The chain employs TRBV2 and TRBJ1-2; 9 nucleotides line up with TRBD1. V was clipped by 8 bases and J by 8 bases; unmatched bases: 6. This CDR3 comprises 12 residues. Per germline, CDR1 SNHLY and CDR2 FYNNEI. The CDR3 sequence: CASGPGQGGYTF. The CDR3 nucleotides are TGTGCCAGCGGTCCAGGACAGGGGGGCTACACCTTC.

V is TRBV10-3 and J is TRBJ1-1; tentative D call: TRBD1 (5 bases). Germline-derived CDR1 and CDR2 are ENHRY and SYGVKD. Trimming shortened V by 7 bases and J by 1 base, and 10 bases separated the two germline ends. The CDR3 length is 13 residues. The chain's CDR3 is CAITLGGNTEAFF. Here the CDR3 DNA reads TGTGCCATCACCCTCGGGGGGAACACTGAAGCTTTCTTT.

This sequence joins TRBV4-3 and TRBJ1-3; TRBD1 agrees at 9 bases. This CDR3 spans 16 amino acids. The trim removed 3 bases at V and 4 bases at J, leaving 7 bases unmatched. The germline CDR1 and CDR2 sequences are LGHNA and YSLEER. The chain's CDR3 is CASSHDRGFSGNTIYF. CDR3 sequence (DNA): TGCGCCAGCAGCCACGACAGGGGGTTTTCAGGAAACACCATATATTTT.

CDR3 amino acids: CASSFRDREEGYTF. DNA for the CDR3: TGTGCCAGCAGCTTCCGGGACAGGGAAGAAGGCTACACCTTC. V usage is TRBV9 and J usage is TRBJ1-2; 9 nucleotides match TRBD1. From germline, CDR1 is SGDLS and CDR2 YYNGEE. The CDR3 contains 14 residues. With V trimmed by 4 bases and J by 8 bases, 9 bases remained unmatched.

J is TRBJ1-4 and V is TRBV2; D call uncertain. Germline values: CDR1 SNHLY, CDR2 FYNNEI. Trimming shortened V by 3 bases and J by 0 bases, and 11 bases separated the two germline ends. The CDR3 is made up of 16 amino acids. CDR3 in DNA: TGTGCCAGCAGTGACTTAGTAACAGCAACTAATGAAAAACTGTTTTTT. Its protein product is CASSDLVTATNEKLFF.

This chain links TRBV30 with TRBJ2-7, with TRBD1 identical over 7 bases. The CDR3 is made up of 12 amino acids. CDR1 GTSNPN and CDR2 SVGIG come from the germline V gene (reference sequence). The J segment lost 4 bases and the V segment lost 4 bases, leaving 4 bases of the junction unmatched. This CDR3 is CAWTPGGYEQYF. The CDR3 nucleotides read TGTGCCTGGACGCCAGGGGGATACGAGCAGTACTTC.

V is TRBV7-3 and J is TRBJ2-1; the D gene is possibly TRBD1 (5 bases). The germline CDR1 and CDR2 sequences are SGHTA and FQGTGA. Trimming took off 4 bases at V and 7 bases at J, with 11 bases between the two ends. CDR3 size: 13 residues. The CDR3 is CASSSPAGNEQFF. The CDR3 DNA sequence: TGTGCCAGCAGCTCCCCTGCAGGGAATGAGCAGTTCTTC.

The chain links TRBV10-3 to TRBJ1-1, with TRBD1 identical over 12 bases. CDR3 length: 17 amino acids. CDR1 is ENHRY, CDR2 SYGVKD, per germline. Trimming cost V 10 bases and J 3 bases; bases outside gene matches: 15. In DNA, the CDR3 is TGTGCCACTAAGGGGGGACAGGGGGCGAGAGAAGACACTGAAGCTTTCTTT. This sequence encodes CATKGGQGAREDTEAFF.

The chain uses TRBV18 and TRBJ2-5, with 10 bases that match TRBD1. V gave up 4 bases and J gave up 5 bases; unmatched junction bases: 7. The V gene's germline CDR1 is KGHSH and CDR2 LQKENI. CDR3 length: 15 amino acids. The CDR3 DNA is TGTGCCAGCTCACGCTCGACAGGGGGCATGGAGACCCAGTACTTC. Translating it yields CASSRSTGGMETQYF. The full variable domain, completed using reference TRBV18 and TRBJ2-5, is NAGVMQNPRHLVRRRGQEARLRCSPMKGHSHVYWYRQLPEEGLKFMVYLQKENIIDESGMPKERFSAEFPKEGPSILRIQQVVRGDSAAYFCASSRSTGGMETQYFGPGTRLLVL.

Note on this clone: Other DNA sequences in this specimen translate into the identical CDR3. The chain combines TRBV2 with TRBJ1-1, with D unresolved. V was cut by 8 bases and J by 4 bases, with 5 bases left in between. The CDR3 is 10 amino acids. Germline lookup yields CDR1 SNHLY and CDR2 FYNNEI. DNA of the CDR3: TGTGCCAGCCGAGGCACTGAAGCTTTCTTT. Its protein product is CASRGTEAFF. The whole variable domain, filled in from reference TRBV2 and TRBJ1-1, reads EPEVTQTPSHQVTQMGQEVILRCVPISNHLYFYWYRQILGQKVEFLVSFYNNEISEKSEIFDDQFSVERPDGSNFTLKIRSTKLEDSAMYFCASRGTEAFFGQGTRLTVV.